What follows describes a single TCR beta chain. Its specificity is not known. Staff drew roughly 10 milliliters of peripheral blood from each donor. These data originate in a study of blood T cells in healthy people across ages. Study information: The capture of about one barcoded beta molecule per two T cells was achieved by template switching. Study results and limitations: Diversity estimates from one million T cells were considered underestimates.

There are 15 residues in the CDR3. V was cut by 3 bases and J by 0 bases, with 11 bases left in between. Looked up from germline, CDR1 is SGHTA and CDR2 is FQGNSA. A J-beta primer mix and a sample-barcoded 5' primer were used in a second PCR of roughly 6 to 11 cycles. TCRdb re-called the 5' RACE reads with MiXCR, one entry per CDR3 protein. The repertoire holds 750,000 to 950,000 distinct CDR3 sequences, with more than 25% as singletons. Separately, the same data were catalogued under a study of T cells of mothers and their children. That source notes: At around 1.4 ug per 15 ul, all of the extracted RNA went into cDNA synthesis.

The chain employs TRBV7-2 and TRBJ1-1; D call uncertain. Sequencing was carried out using blood. The clonotype comes from a boy between 10 and 17 years old in good health. The CDR3 region has the DNA TGTGCCAGCAGCTTCCAGAGTACCATGAACACTGAAGCTTTCTTT. Encoded protein: CASSFQSTMNTEAFF.